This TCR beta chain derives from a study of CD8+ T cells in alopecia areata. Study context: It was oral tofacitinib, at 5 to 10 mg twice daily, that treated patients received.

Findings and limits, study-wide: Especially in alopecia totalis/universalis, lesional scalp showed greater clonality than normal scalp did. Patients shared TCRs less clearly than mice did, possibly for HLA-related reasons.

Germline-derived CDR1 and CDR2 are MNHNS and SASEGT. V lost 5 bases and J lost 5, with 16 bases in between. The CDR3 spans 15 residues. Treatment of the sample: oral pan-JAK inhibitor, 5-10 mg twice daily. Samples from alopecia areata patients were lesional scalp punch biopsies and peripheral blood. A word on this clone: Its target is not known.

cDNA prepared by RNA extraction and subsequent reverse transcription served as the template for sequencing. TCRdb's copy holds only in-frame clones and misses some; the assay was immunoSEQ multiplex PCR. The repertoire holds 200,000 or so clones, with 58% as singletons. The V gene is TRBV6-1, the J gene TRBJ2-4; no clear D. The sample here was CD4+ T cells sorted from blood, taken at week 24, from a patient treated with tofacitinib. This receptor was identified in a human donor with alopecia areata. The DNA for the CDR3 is TGTGCCAGCAGTTTGCTCGCCCCACGGGAAAACATTCAGTACTTC. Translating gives CASSLLAPRENIQYF.